The 29 T cell receptor beta chains below were found in one sample sequenced in a study of T cells after yellow fever vaccination. TCRdb re-derived calls from the 5' RACE reads in MiXCR, one entry per CDR3 protein. This table holds 140,000 to 150,000 distinct CDR3 sequences, under 7% found once. The sequences come from CD4+ T cells sorted from PBMCs, collected 10 days after the yellow fever booster vaccination. Source of these receptors: a man aged 30 to 39 who received the YFV17D yellow fever vaccine.

This clonotype occurred many times. CDR3 region: CASSPGERLSWSFF. DNA for the CDR3: TGTGCCAGCTCACCAGGAGAACGTCTAAGTTGGAGCTTCTTC. The chain has TRBV18 and TRBJ2-1, with D hard to call. CDR1 KGHSH and CDR2 LQKENI come from the germline V gene. This CDR3 is built from 14 residues. V shed 2 bases and J shed 16 bases, with 21 bases lying between them.

The V gene is TRBV5-1, the J gene TRBJ2-7; TRBD2 agrees at 9 bases. With 4 bases clipped from V and 2 bases from J, the junction kept 10 bases outside the gene matches. CDR3 size: 16 residues. Germline V gives CDR1 SGHRS, CDR2 YFSETQ. CDR3 DNA: TGCGCCAGCAGCCCTGAGCTAGCGGGGAGGCCCTACGAGCAGTACTTC. This translates into CASSPELAGRPYEQYF.

This clonotype was seen a few times. V is TRBV29-1 and J is TRBJ2-6; the D call may be TRBD1 or TRBD2 (5 bases each). V lost 7 bases and J lost 4, with 11 bases in between. In germline, CDR1 is SQVTM, CDR2 ANQGSEA. The CDR3 runs 13 residues. CDR3 amino acids: CSARGPGANVLTF. CDR3 coding DNA: TGCAGCGCCCGGGGACCCGGGGCCAACGTCCTGACTTTC.

This clonotype has at least ten counts. The rearrangement links TRBV5-1 to TRBJ1-4; no clear D gene. CDR1 and CDR2 (germline): SGHRS, YFSETQ. The length of the CDR3 is 15 residues. Trimming pared 0 bases from V and 2 bases from J, leaving 8 bases between. The chain's CDR3 is CASSLAVGTNEKLFF. The CDR3 DNA is TGCGCCAGCAGCTTGGCCGTGGGGACTAATGAAAAACTGTTTTTT.

The table lists this clonotype with a few counts. The chain combines TRBV20-1 with TRBJ2-7, with TRBD2 identical over 10 bases. The ends lost 5 bases at V and 0 bases at J; junction bases unmatched: 10. The CDR3 has 16 amino acids. Germline assignment: CDR1 DFQATT and CDR2 SNEGSKA (reference sequence). The CDR3 protein is CSAGPSGSLSSYEQYF. DNA of the CDR3: TGCAGTGCTGGTCCTAGCGGGAGCCTAAGCTCCTACGAGCAGTACTTC.

At least ten counts were recorded for this clonotype. DNA of the CDR3: TGCAGCTACAGCGACGGAAACCAAGAGACCCAGTACTTC. Its translation is CSYSDGNQETQYF. The chain has TRBV20-1 and TRBJ2-5; D unclear. CDR1 is DFQATT and CDR2 is SNEGSKA in the germline V gene (reference sequence). The CDR3 totals 13 residues.

This clonotype was seen a handful of times. The gene calls are TRBV27 and TRBJ2-7; D is ambiguous. The V gene's germline CDR1 is MNHEY and CDR2 SMNVEV (reference sequence). V was shortened by 6 bases and J by 4 bases, with 16 bases between the two germline ends. The CDR3 loop spans 14 amino acids. CDR3 DNA sequence: TGTGCCAGCAGCCCCCGTTCGACCCGATACGAGCAGTACTTC. Translated: CASSPRSTRYEQYF.

This CDR3 is CASSTGHPQETQYF. For the CDR3, the DNA is TGCGCCAGCAGCACGGGACATCCCCAAGAGACCCAGTACTTC. The chain employs TRBV5-1 and TRBJ2-5; D possibly corresponds to TRBD1 (6 bases). CDR1 is SGHRS and CDR2 is YFSETQ in the germline V gene. V lost 4 bases and J 1 base, leaving 11 bases between the germline ends. The CDR3 loop spans 14 amino acids. Drawing the rest from reference TRBV5-1 and TRBJ2-5, the complete variable domain is KAGVTQTPRYLIKTRGQQVTLSCSPISGHRSVSWYQQTPGQGLQFLFEYFSETQRNKGNFPGRFSGRQFSNSRSEMNVSTLELGDSALYLCASSTGHPQETQYFGPGTRLLVL.

The table lists this clonotype with many counts. The rearrangement links TRBV5-1 to TRBJ2-5; D remains ambiguous. The CDR3 contains 12 residues. In germline, CDR1 is SGHRS, CDR2 YFSETQ. Trimming removed 4 bases from V and 5 bases from J, with 9 bases in between. CDR3: CASSPRSETQYF. In DNA form, the CDR3 reads TGCGCCAGCAGCCCACGGTCGGAGACCCAGTACTTC.

Ten or more counts support this clonotype. J is TRBJ1-2 and V is TRBV4-2, with no clear D. Trimming shortened V by 6 bases and J by 10 bases, and 12 bases separated the two germline ends. The CDR3 consists of 11 residues. Per the germline V gene, CDR1 is LGHNA and CDR2 is YNFKEQ. CDR3 in DNA: TGTGCCAGCAGAGCCATGGGAGACTACACCTTC. Translated: CASRAMGDYTF.

This clonotype came up many times. The rearrangement links TRBV5-4 to TRBJ2-1; D may be TRBD2 (6 bases). The V gene lost 0 bases and the J gene lost 2 bases, with 21 bases spanning the gap. Germline V gene data show CDR1 as SGHNT and CDR2 as YYREEE (reference sequence). There are 19 residues in the CDR3. CDR3 loop: CASSLGPSGTSFPYNEQFF. In DNA, the CDR3 is TGTGCCAGCAGCTTGGGGCCCTCTGGAACTAGCTTCCCCTACAATGAGCAGTTCTTC.

The chain joins TRBV12-3 or TRBV12-4 to TRBJ2-7, with TRBD1 identical over 7 bases. The CDR3 length is 13 residues. J gave up 3 bases and V 5 bases, and 4 bases lay outside the gene matches. The CDR3 DNA reads TGTGCCAGCAGTATGGGACAGAACTACGAGCAGTACTTC. Translating it yields CASSMGQNYEQYF.

As to this clonotype: A clone one base away is much larger, so this may be a read error. The rearrangement joins TRBV7-6 to TRBJ2-3, with D possibly called TRBD1 or TRBD2 (5 bases each). The CDR3 totals 15 residues. Germline V gene data show CDR1 as SGHVS and CDR2 as FNYEAQ. The germline V and J ends were trimmed by 4 bases and 10 bases, with 21 bases remaining between them. CDR3 protein: CASSSDGSLGDAQYF. In DNA form, the CDR3 reads TGTGCCAGCAGCTCGGACGGCTCACTGGGGGATGCGCAGTATTTT.

The rearrangement joins TRBV27 to TRBJ1-6; D unresolved. This CDR3 is 13 amino acids long. V was trimmed by 7 bases and J by 7 bases, leaving 11 bases between them. Germline loops: CDR1 MNHEY, CDR2 SMNVEV (reference sequence). The chain's CDR3 is CASTDLGNSPLHF. CDR3 nucleotides: TGTGCCAGCACCGATTTGGGGAATTCACCCCTCCACTTT.

This clonotype was found many times. As DNA, the CDR3 is TGTGCCAGCAACAGAAACACCGGGGAGCTGTTTTTT. It codes for CASNRNTGELFF. The chain is built from TRBV2 and TRBJ2-2; the D is unclear. This CDR3 is built from 12 residues. V was trimmed by 7 bases and J by 2 bases, leaving 5 bases between them. Germline CDR1 and CDR2: SNHLY and FYNNEI.

This clonotype has at least ten counts. V gene TRBV4-3 combines with J gene TRBJ1-2; no firm D call. CDR3 size: 15 residues. V was clipped by 0 bases and J by 4 bases, with 12 bases between them. Germline V CDR1 and CDR2: LGHNA, YSLEER. CDR3 sequence (DNA): TGCGCCAGCAGCCAAGAACTACAGCTACTCTATGGCTACACCTTC. It translates to CASSQELQLLYGYTF.

This clonotype was seen ten or more times. The CDR3 loop reads CSATRLQSYNEQFF. DNA of the CDR3: TGCAGTGCTACCAGACTGCAATCCTACAATGAGCAGTTCTTC. The J gene is TRBJ2-1, the V gene TRBV20-1; unclear D gene. From germline, CDR1 is DFQATT and CDR2 SNEGSKA (reference sequence). This CDR3 has 14 residues. V dropped 4 bases and J dropped 1 base, with 11 bases sitting between them.

This clonotype was counted ten times or more. The rearrangement joins TRBV12-3 or TRBV12-4 to TRBJ2-2; the match to TRBD2 covers 13 bases. CDR3 size: 17 residues. The V segment lost 6 bases and the J segment 2 bases; nucleotides outside the gene matches: 6. CDR3 sequence (DNA): TGTGCCAGCAGCCCGACTAGCGGGAGGCTTAACACCGGGGAGCTGTTTTTT. Residues: CASSPTSGRLNTGELFF.

A few counts support this clonotype. This chain uses TRBV5-6 with TRBJ2-3; D is unclear. There are 13 residues in the CDR3. The germline V gene encodes CDR1 SGHDT and CDR2 YYEEEE. Trimming stripped 9 bases from V and 4 bases from J, with 15 bases between. The CDR3 here is CATSRTGSDTQYF. The CDR3, as DNA: TGTGCCACCTCTCGAACGGGCTCAGATACGCAGTATTTT. Looking up the rest from reference TRBV5-6 and TRBJ2-3 gives the full variable domain: DAGVTQSPTHLIKTRGQQVTLRCSPKSGHDTVSWYQQALGQGPQFIFQYYEEEERQRGNFPDRFSGHQFPNYSSELNVNALLLGDSALYLCATSRTGSDTQYFGPGTRLTVL.

This clonotype was counted only a few times. The J gene is TRBJ2-3, the V gene TRBV20-1, with 7 bases identical to TRBD2. CDR1 DFQATT and CDR2 SNEGSKA come from the germline V gene (reference sequence). The CDR3 loop spans 15 amino acids. V lost 2 bases, J lost 4 bases, and 9 bases stayed unmatched. The CDR3: CSARPLAVGPDTQYF. CDR3 bases: TGCAGTGCTAGACCCCTAGCGGTGGGGCCAGATACGCAGTATTTT.

The table lists this clonotype with many counts. The chain has TRBV20-1 and TRBJ2-1, with a tentative D call TRBD2 (5 bases). Trimming stripped 1 base from V and 12 bases from J, with 25 bases between. Germline V lookup: CDR1 DFQATT, CDR2 SNEGSKA (reference sequence). The CDR3 runs 16 residues. CDR3 bases: TGCAGTGCTAGAGCACTAGATCCTACCCCGGGGTTAGGGCAGTTCTTC. It specifies CSARALDPTPGLGQFF.

The sample holds many counts of this clonotype. The chain has TRBV5-1 and TRBJ2-7; D is possibly TRBD2 (5 bases). V was clipped by 0 bases and J by 3 bases, with 13 bases between them. CDR3 size: 15 residues. The germline V gene has CDR1 SGHRS and CDR2 YFSETQ. CDR3 nucleotides: TGCGCCAGCAGCTTGGCACCGGGAATCGGCTACGAGCAGTACTTC. It translates to CASSLAPGIGYEQYF. The variable domain in full, completed from reference TRBV5-1 and TRBJ2-7, reads KAGVTQTPRYLIKTRGQQVTLSCSPISGHRSVSWYQQTPGQGLQFLFEYFSETQRNKGNFPGRFSGRQFSNSRSEMNVSTLELGDSALYLCASSLAPGIGYEQYFGPGTRLTVT.

In this sample, this clonotype turned up many times. The chain joins TRBV7-2 to TRBJ2-2; TRBD2 is a possible D gene (6 bases). The CDR3 consists of 15 residues. Germline V gene lookup returns CDR1 SGHTA and CDR2 FQGNSA. Trimming took 4 bases from V and 2 from J, leaving 11 bases between them. CDR3 DNA: TGTGCCAGCAGCTCAAGCGGGCAAAACACCGGGGAGCTGTTTTTT. Translated, it gives CASSSSGQNTGELFF.

This clonotype was seen ten or more times. The V call is TRBV25-1, the J call TRBJ2-7; no clear D gene. There are 12 residues in the CDR3. Germline CDR1 reads MGHDK; CDR2 reads SYGVNS. V lost 3 bases and J lost 6, with 9 bases in between. The CDR3 is CASSEHVGEQYF. CDR3 DNA sequence: TGTGCCAGCAGTGAGCATGTAGGCGAGCAGTACTTC.

This clonotype came up a few times. The CDR3 spells CASSSRGLLETQYF. In DNA form, the CDR3 reads TGCGCCAGCAGCTCCCGGGGGCTCTTGGAGACCCAGTACTTC. The chain is built from TRBV5-1 and TRBJ2-5; D could derive from TRBD1 or TRBD2 (6 bases each). V was trimmed by 3 bases and J by 5 bases, leaving 14 bases between them. The germline V gene has CDR1 SGHRS and CDR2 YFSETQ. The CDR3 is 14 residues long. Complete variable domain (other parts from reference TRBV5-1 and TRBJ2-5): KAGVTQTPRYLIKTRGQQVTLSCSPISGHRSVSWYQQTPGQGLQFLFEYFSETQRNKGNFPGRFSGRQFSNSRSEMNVSTLELGDSALYLCASSSRGLLETQYFGPGTRLLVL.

This clonotype occurred many times. The CDR3 region has the DNA TGTGCCAGCAGTCCACGGGCGCAGTCCCAAGAGACCCAGTACTTC. This translates into CASSPRAQSQETQYF. This chain links TRBV14 with TRBJ2-5; D gene ambiguous. V dropped 6 bases and J dropped 1 base, with 15 bases sitting between them. This CDR3 has 15 residues. Germline V gene data show CDR1 as SGHDN and CDR2 as FVKESK.

This clonotype was counted only a few times. The chain is built from TRBV7-2 and TRBJ2-4; D not certain. Trimming cost V 2 bases and J 6 bases, with 5 bases left between them. Germline V gives CDR1 SGHTA, CDR2 FQGNSA. The CDR3 is 12 amino acids. The CDR3 nucleotides read TGTGCCAGCAGCTTATCGGTAAACATTCAGTACTTC. It codes for CASSLSVNIQYF.

This clonotype was seen a handful of times. The V call is TRBV19, the J call TRBJ2-1; D is perhaps TRBD1 (6 bases). The CDR3 is 15 amino acids. The germline V and J ends were trimmed by 6 bases and 0 bases, with 12 bases remaining between them. Germline CDR1 and CDR2: LNHDA and SQIVND (reference sequence). The chain's CDR3 is CASREQGSSYNEQFF. For the CDR3, the DNA is TGTGCCAGTAGGGAACAGGGTAGCTCCTACAATGAGCAGTTCTTC.

In this sample, this clonotype turned up many times. The chain joins TRBV6-6 to TRBJ1-2; 11 bases align to TRBD1. The CDR3 is 13 residues long. V was clipped by 10 bases and J by 8 bases; unmatched bases: 9. The germline V gene has CDR1 MNHNY and CDR2 SVGAGI (reference sequence). The chain's CDR3 is CATSGQGDQGYTF. DNA for the CDR3: TGTGCCACCTCGGGACAGGGGGACCAGGGCTACACCTTC.